A single sample gave rise to the 20 T cell receptor beta chains below, sequenced in a study of T cell repertoires in ileal Crohn's disease. Here immunoSEQ multiplex PCR was the method, and the copy in TCRdb shows in-frame clones only, minus some. The table records roughly 13,000 clones, roughly 80% of them present only once. Documented time point: inflamed ileum from the surgical specimen. The sequencing input was ileal tissue. These receptors came from an adult with Crohn's disease.

The rearrangement links TRBV19 to TRBJ1-2; 7 positions match TRBD1. V was pared by 4 bases and J by 8 bases, with 7 bases of the junction left unmatched. CDR1 and CDR2 from the germline V gene are LNHDA and SQIVND (reference sequence). The length of the CDR3 is 13 residues. In DNA form, the CDR3 reads TGTGCCAGTAGTACCCGACAGGGTGCCGGCTACACCTTC. Translation: CASSTRQGAGYTF.

J is TRBJ1-6 and V is TRBV19; TRBD1 is a possible D gene (5 bases). This CDR3 has 16 amino acids. Trimming pared 7 bases from V and 1 base from J, leaving 14 bases between. Germline CDR1 and CDR2: LNHDA and SQIVND (reference sequence). DNA for the CDR3: TGTGCCAGTACCCCGGGGGTCGAGTCCTATAATTCACCCCTCCACTTT. It specifies CASTPGVESYNSPLHF.

The genes are TRBV7-9 and TRBJ1-1; D not resolved. This CDR3 has 13 amino acids. V was shortened by 5 bases and J by 1 base, with 8 bases between the two germline ends. The germline CDR1 and CDR2 sequences are SEHNR and FQNEAQ (reference sequence). CDR3 coding DNA: TGTGCCAGCAGCGATACGGAGAACACTGAAGCTTTCTTT. This sequence encodes CASSDTENTEAFF. The whole variable domain, remainder taken from reference TRBV7-9 and TRBJ1-1, is DTGVSQNPRHKITKRGQNVTFRCDPISEHNRLYWYRQTLGQGPEFLTYFQNEAQLEKSRLLSDRFSAERPKGSFSTLEIQRTEQGDSAMYLCASSDTENTEAFFGQGTRLTVV.

On this clone: One end of the junction does not line up with germline, which may come from a read error. V usage is TRBV5-1 and J usage is TRBJ2-7; no reliable D call. The germline V gene has CDR1 SGHRS and CDR2 YFSETQ. The CDR3 spans 14 residues. The CDR3 DNA follows: TGTGCCAGCAGCTCACTCGGTCCTTCCTACGAGCAGTACTTC. Its translation is CASSSLGPSYEQYF.

This clone has only a few counts. The gene calls are TRBV9 and TRBJ2-5; 9 positions agree with TRBD1. The CDR3 totals 14 residues. CDR1 and CDR2 from the germline V gene are SGDLS and YYNGEE. J was trimmed by 5 bases and V by 3 bases; bases with no gene match: 5. The CDR3 sequence is CASSDDRGVETQYF. The CDR3 nucleotides read TGTGCCAGCAGCGATGACAGGGGGGTGGAGACCCAGTACTTC.

The chain employs TRBV18 and TRBJ1-1; no clear D gene. CDR3 length: 16 amino acids. Per germline, CDR1 KGHSH and CDR2 LQKENI. Trimming took off 6 bases at V and 4 bases at J, with 21 bases between the two ends. For the CDR3, the DNA is TGTGCCAGCTCCCCCAACGGGAGGGTTGCAGGCACTGAAGCTTTCTTT. This encodes CASSPNGRVAGTEAFF.

This chain joins TRBV7-8 and TRBJ2-2; tentative D call: TRBD2 (6 bases). Germline lookup yields CDR1 SGHVS and CDR2 FQNEAQ. V lost 4 bases and J 2 bases, leaving 11 bases between the germline ends. This CDR3 comprises 15 residues. CDR3 protein: CASSYWRGNTGELFF. The CDR3 DNA sequence: TGTGCCAGCAGCTATTGGCGGGGAAACACCGGGGAGCTGTTTTTT.

This clone was recorded a few times. V is TRBV21-1 and J is TRBJ1-2. TRBV21-1 represents a pseudogene. The length of the CDR3 is 14 residues. CDR3 loop: CASSTLEGNYGYTF. The CDR3 nucleotides are TGTGCCAGCAGCACCCTGGAGGGTAACTATGGCTACACCTTC.

The DNA for the CDR3 is TGCGCCAGCAGCTTGGCCCAGGGGGGGGCCACAACCCAGCAGTTCTTC. Encoded protein: CASSLAQGGATTQQFF. This chain joins TRBV5-1 and TRBJ2-1; D might be TRBD1 or TRBD2, each matching 7 bases. CDR1 SGHRS and CDR2 YFSETQ come from the germline V gene. Trimming removed 0 bases from V and 11 bases from J, with 21 bases in between. CDR3 size: 16 residues.

V gene TRBV6-1 combines with J gene TRBJ1-6; possibly TRBD1 for D (5 bases). The V end was cut by 0 bases, the J end by 6 bases, with 12 bases between. CDR3 length: 16 residues. Germline values: CDR1 MNHNS, CDR2 SASEGT. CDR3 DNA: TGTGCCAGCAGTGAAGCTTGGACAAGCTCTAATTCACCCCTCCACTTT. This translates into CASSEAWTSSNSPLHF.

V gene TRBV30 combines with J gene TRBJ1-5; 10 bases fit TRBD1. CDR3 length: 16 residues. The germline CDR1 and CDR2 sequences are GTSNPN and SVGIG (reference sequence). J gave up 4 bases and V 1 base, and 7 bases lay outside the gene matches. In DNA, the CDR3 is TGTGCCTGGAGTGATCGAATGGACAGGGGGAATCAGCCCCAGCATTTT. It codes for CAWSDRMDRGNQPQHF. The full variable domain, completed using reference TRBV30 and TRBJ1-5, is SQTIHQWPATLVQPVGSPLSLECTVEGTSNPNLYWYRQAAGRGLQLLFYSVGIGQISSEVPQNLSASRPQDRQFILSSKKLLLSDSGFYLCAWSDRMDRGNQPQHFGDGTRLSIL.

This chain links TRBV6-1 with TRBJ2-1; TRBD2 aligns across 10 bases. There are 15 residues in the CDR3. J gave up 0 bases and V 4 bases, and 0 bases lay outside the gene matches. Looked up from germline, CDR1 is MNHNS and CDR2 is SASEGT. The CDR3 loop reads CASSASGGSYNEQFF. For the CDR3, the DNA is TGTGCCAGCAGTGCTAGCGGGGGCTCCTACAATGAGCAGTTCTTC.

The rearrangement uses TRBV2 and TRBJ2-7, with TRBD1 matching 11 bases. The CDR3 extends over 15 amino acids. V was pared by 2 bases and J by 6 bases, with 6 bases of the junction left unmatched. Germline V CDR1 and CDR2: SNHLY, FYNNEI. This CDR3 is CASSELGQGAAEQYF. The DNA of the CDR3 is TGTGCCAGCAGTGAACTCGGACAGGGGGCGGCCGAGCAGTACTTC.

The CDR3 is CASRSVAKNIQYF. The CDR3 DNA follows: TGTGCCAGCAGGAGCGTTGCCAAAAACATTCAGTACTTC. This rearrangement joins TRBV27 to TRBJ2-4; D remains ambiguous. The germline CDR1 and CDR2 sequences are MNHEY and SMNVEV (reference sequence). The CDR3 length is 13 residues. V shed 6 bases and J shed 1 base, with 7 bases lying between them.

Only one count was recorded for this clone. The chain uses TRBV7-2 and TRBJ1-1; the D is unclear. The CDR3 is 14 residues long. CDR1 is SGHTA and CDR2 is FQGNSA in the germline V gene. V lost 2 bases to trimming and J lost 2 bases, with 9 bases between them. The chain's CDR3 is CASSLWEANTEAFF. The DNA for the CDR3 is TGTGCCAGCAGCTTATGGGAAGCTAACACTGAAGCTTTCTTT.

This clone showed up just a few times. V is TRBV25-1 and J is TRBJ2-7; TRBD2 matches 12 bases. V shed 6 bases, J shed 7 bases, and the junction held 7 bases outside the gene matches. CDR1 and CDR2 from the germline V gene are MGHDK and SYGVNS. This CDR3 is built from 14 residues. The CDR3, as DNA: TGTGCCAGCAGCCCTAGCGGGGGGGCTGGTGAGCAGTACTTC. It codes for CASSPSGGAGEQYF.

This chain links TRBV2 with TRBJ2-3; D is undetermined. The CDR3 spans 15 residues. The V and J ends lost 5 bases and 0 bases respectively, with 12 bases between them. Germline CDR1 reads SNHLY; CDR2 reads FYNNEI. CDR3 DNA sequence: TGTGCCAGCAGTCTGCTAGAGGCAAGCACAGATACGCAGTATTTT. Protein product: CASSLLEASTDTQYF.

The chain is built from TRBV6-6 and TRBJ2-7, with TRBD1 matching 11 bases. The CDR3 sequence is 15 residues long. CDR1 is MNHNY and CDR2 is SVGAGI in the germline V gene (reference sequence). The ends lost 5 bases at V and 7 bases at J; junction bases unmatched: 10. CDR3 in amino acids: CASSNPDRGQEEQYF. DNA for the CDR3: TGTGCCAGCAGTAACCCGGACAGGGGGCAAGAAGAGCAGTACTTC.

The J gene is TRBJ1-1, the V gene TRBV2; D remains ambiguous. The V end lost 4 bases, the J end lost 7 bases, and 7 bases lay between the germline ends. The germline V gene encodes CDR1 SNHLY and CDR2 FYNNEI. CDR3 length: 11 residues. The CDR3 spells CASSVPVEAFF. The CDR3, as DNA: TGTGCCAGCAGTGTCCCAGTTGAAGCTTTCTTT.

J is TRBJ1-5 and V is TRBV2; possible D gene TRBD1, 5 bases. CDR3 size: 15 residues. Looked up from germline, CDR1 is SNHLY and CDR2 is FYNNEI. Trimming took 6 bases from V and 0 from J, leaving 12 bases between them. The CDR3 bases are TGTGCCAGCAGCGGGCCAGGGTCTAGCAATCAGCCCCAGCATTTT. Translated: CASSGPGSSNQPQHF.